The 17 T cell receptor beta chains in this list originate from one sample, sequenced in a study of blood T cell repertoires in COVID-19. Sequenced by immunoSEQ multiplex PCR; TCRdb stores in-frame clones only, minus some. This table has 45,000 to 70,000 clones, around 81% appearing once. The sample taken for sequencing was peripheral blood. The receptors were gathered from an elderly woman with active or convalescent COVID-19.

CDR3 coding DNA: TGTGCCAGCAGCCTCGACGGGGGGCTAGGACGCGGAGCTTTCTTT. Translating gives CASSLDGGLGRGAFF. The V gene is TRBV6-2 or TRBV6-3, the J gene TRBJ1-1, with D maybe TRBD1 (6 bases). Per the germline V gene, CDR1 is MNHEY and CDR2 is SVGEGT. The CDR3 loop spans 15 amino acids. Trimming removed 6 bases from V and 10 bases from J, with 24 bases in between.

The chain couples TRBV19 to TRBJ1-1; 8 bases align to TRBD1. The CDR3 length is 13 residues. CDR1 is LNHDA, CDR2 SQIVND, per germline (reference sequence). V was pared by 4 bases and J by 9 bases, with 7 bases of the junction left unmatched. The CDR3 sequence: CASSKTGVGKAFF. CDR3 coding DNA: TGTGCCAGTAGTAAGACAGGGGTTGGTAAAGCTTTCTTT.

The V call is TRBV11-2, the J call TRBJ2-5, with 10 positions matching TRBD2. The germline V gene encodes CDR1 SGHAT and CDR2 FQNNGV. V shed 1 base, J shed 4 bases, and the junction held 12 bases outside the gene matches. The CDR3 consists of 18 residues. The CDR3, as DNA: TGTGCCAGCAGCTTAGTAGGACAGGGACTAGCGAGTACAGAGACCCAGTACTTC. Residues: CASSLVGQGLASTETQYF.

The rearrangement links TRBV5-4 to TRBJ2-5; the match to TRBD2 covers 12 bases. This CDR3 region has 16 residues. CDR1 and CDR2 (germline): SGHNT, YYREEE (reference sequence). V lost 0 bases to trimming and J lost 5 bases; unmatched junction nucleotides: 5. The DNA of the CDR3 is TGTGCCAGCAGCTTGGCTAGCGGGGGGGAGAGTGAGACCCAGTACTTC. This codes for CASSLASGGESETQYF.

V usage is TRBV4-3 and J usage is TRBJ1-2; 8 bases match TRBD1. Trimming took 2 bases from V and 5 from J; bases not matched to a gene: 7. Per the germline V gene, CDR1 is LGHNA and CDR2 is YSLEER. The CDR3 covers 15 residues. In DNA, the CDR3 is TGCGCCAGCAGCCAAATGACAGGGGTAGGTTATGGCTACACCTTC. It encodes CASSQMTGVGYGYTF.

The gene calls are TRBV19 and TRBJ1-4, with 7 bases lining up with TRBD1. Germline CDR1 reads LNHDA; CDR2 reads SQIVND (reference sequence). The CDR3 is 15 residues long. J lost 2 bases, V lost 6 bases, and 6 bases had no gene match. The CDR3 is CASRPTGVTNEKLFF. The CDR3 bases are TGTGCCAGTAGACCCACAGGGGTCACTAATGAAAAACTGTTTTTT.

The V call is TRBV27, the J call TRBJ1-4; no definite D call. The CDR3 contains 15 residues. Trimming left V 5 bases short and J 6 bases short, with 16 bases between. Germline loops: CDR1 MNHEY, CDR2 SMNVEV (reference sequence). The DNA for the CDR3 is TGTGCCAGCAGTCAATACAGAAATTTAGATGAAAAACTGTTTTTT. Translation: CASSQYRNLDEKLFF. The whole variable domain, filled in from reference TRBV27 and TRBJ1-4, reads EAQVTQNPRYLITVTGKKLTVTCSQNMNHEYMSWYRQDPGLGLRQIYYSMNVEVTDKGDVPEGYKVSRKEKRNFPLILESPSPNQTSLYFCASSQYRNLDEKLFFGSGTQLSVL.

This clone was found a few times. This chain uses TRBV14 with TRBJ1-4; possible D gene TRBD1, 6 bases. V shed 2 bases and J shed 2 bases, with 12 bases lying between them. This CDR3 comprises 16 residues. Germline assignment: CDR1 SGHDN and CDR2 FVKESK. The CDR3 loop reads CASSQHTGFTNEKLFF. In DNA, the CDR3 is TGTGCCAGCAGCCAACATACAGGGTTCACTAATGAAAAACTGTTTTTT. Supplemented by reference TRBV14 and TRBJ1-4, the full variable domain reads EAGVTQFPSHSVIEKGQTVTLRCDPISGHDNLYWYRRVMGKEIKFLLHFVKESKQDESGMPNNRFLAERTGGTYSTLKVQPAELEDSGVYFCASSQHTGFTNEKLFFGSGTQLSVL.

V is TRBV4-3 and J is TRBJ1-2; D unresolved. This CDR3 spans 13 amino acids. Germline values: CDR1 LGHNA, CDR2 YSLEER. The germline V and J ends were trimmed by 0 bases and 5 bases, with 7 bases remaining between them. The CDR3 nucleotides are TGCGCCAGCAGCCAAGAATCCCTGTATGGCTACACCTTC. It encodes CASSQESLYGYTF.

V and J are TRBV7-9 and TRBJ2-1; 7 nucleotides align to TRBD1. This CDR3 is built from 15 residues. J lost 5 bases, V lost 2 bases, and 6 bases had no gene match. Germline V CDR1 and CDR2: SEHNR, FQNEAQ (reference sequence). CDR3 region: CASSLSEGAHNEQFF. The CDR3 region has the DNA TGTGCCAGCAGCTTAAGTGAGGGGGCCCACAATGAGCAGTTCTTC. Variable domain in full (rest from reference TRBV7-9 and TRBJ2-1): DTGVSQNPRHKITKRGQNVTFRCDPISEHNRLYWYRQTLGQGPEFLTYFQNEAQLEKSRLLSDRFSAERPKGSFSTLEIQRTEQGDSAMYLCASSLSEGAHNEQFFGPGTRLTVL.

This clone was seen more than once but under ten times. The genes are TRBV7-3 and TRBJ2-7; possible D gene TRBD2, 5 bases. The CDR3 extends over 13 amino acids. Trimming stripped 2 bases from V and 6 bases from J, with 11 bases between. The germline CDR1 and CDR2 sequences are SGHTA and FQGTGA. This chain's CDR3 is CASSLAASGEQYF. The CDR3, as DNA: TGTGCCAGCAGCTTAGCAGCCAGCGGCGAGCAGTACTTC.

The rearrangement joins TRBV3-1 (or the pseudogene TRBV3-2) to TRBJ1-2, with TRBD1 matching 7 bases. Germline loops: CDR1 LGHDT, CDR2 YNNKEL (reference sequence). The CDR3 runs to 13 residues. After removal of 5 bases from V and 5 bases from J, the junction contained 5 bases not matched to a gene. As DNA, the CDR3 is TGTGCCAGCAGCGTGACAGGGCGGTATGGCTACACCTTC. Its translation: CASSVTGRYGYTF.

This clone was detected once. The chain recombines TRBV27 with TRBJ2-7; no reliable D call. CDR1 and CDR2 (germline): MNHEY, SMNVEV (reference sequence). The CDR3 extends over 13 amino acids. Deletions cut 5 bases from V and 6 bases from J, with 14 bases between. The CDR3 sequence: CASSPFILREQYF. CDR3 nucleotide sequence: TGTGCCAGCAGTCCCTTTATTCTCCGCGAGCAGTACTTC.

The V call is TRBV6-5, the J call TRBJ1-1, with D unresolved. The V gene lost 0 bases and the J gene lost 2 bases, with 4 bases spanning the gap. The CDR3 has 13 amino acids. Germline lookup yields CDR1 MNHEY and CDR2 SVGAGI. The DNA for the CDR3 is TGTGCCAGCAGTTACTCCCGTAACACTGAAGCTTTCTTT. This codes for CASSYSRNTEAFF.

V gene TRBV29-1 combines with J gene TRBJ1-1; D is possibly TRBD1 (6 bases). V was pared by 7 bases and J by 1 base, with 16 bases between. This CDR3 comprises 14 residues. CDR1 and CDR2 (germline): SQVTM, ANQGSEA. This CDR3 reads CSGGLLRGNTEAFF. CDR3 sequence (DNA): TGCAGCGGGGGGCTCCTGCGAGGGAACACTGAAGCTTTCTTT.

The chain recombines TRBV21-1 with TRBJ2-2; no check of the table's D call, TRBD1, against the DNA was made. TRBV21-1 counts as a pseudogene. The CDR3 has 15 residues. For the CDR3, the DNA is TGTGCCAGCAGCACTGGGACATCGAACACCGGGGAGCTGTTTTTT. This sequence encodes CASSTGTSNTGELFF.

This chain uses TRBV6-5 with TRBJ2-7, with TRBD1 matching 7 bases. The CDR3 is made up of 13 amino acids. Losses at the gene ends were 6 bases for V and 2 bases for J; bases not matched to a gene: 4. CDR1 is MNHEY and CDR2 is SVGAGI in the germline V gene. The DNA for the CDR3 is TGTGCCAGCAGCCCGGGACAGACCTACGAGCAGTACTTC. As protein: CASSPGQTYEQYF.